This entry is about one T cell receptor (beta chain). Germline assignment: CDR1 LGHNA and CDR2 YNFKEQ. The CDR3 spans 15 residues. V lost 0 bases and J 6 bases, leaving 14 bases between the germline ends. MiXCR was run by TCRdb on the 5' RACE reads, yielding one entry per CDR3 protein. The profile covers more than 80,000 distinct CDR3 sequences, with approximately 15% appearing a single time and around 28% taken by the ten largest. This entry is derived from a study of T-cell memory formation after mild COVID-19. Study overall: Largely, TCR clusters stayed within a single donor.

The receptor was isolated from an adult woman who had mild COVID-19 (a few samples of this study predate the infection). Cell type and time point are not known. This sequence joins TRBV4-2 and TRBJ1-1, with D unclear. Sequencing was carried out using PBMCs or a T cell subset sorted from them (not recorded which). The CDR3 DNA reads as TGTGCCAGCAGCCAAGATATAGGATGGGGTTCTGAAGCTTTCTTT. It encodes CASSQDIGWGSEAFF.